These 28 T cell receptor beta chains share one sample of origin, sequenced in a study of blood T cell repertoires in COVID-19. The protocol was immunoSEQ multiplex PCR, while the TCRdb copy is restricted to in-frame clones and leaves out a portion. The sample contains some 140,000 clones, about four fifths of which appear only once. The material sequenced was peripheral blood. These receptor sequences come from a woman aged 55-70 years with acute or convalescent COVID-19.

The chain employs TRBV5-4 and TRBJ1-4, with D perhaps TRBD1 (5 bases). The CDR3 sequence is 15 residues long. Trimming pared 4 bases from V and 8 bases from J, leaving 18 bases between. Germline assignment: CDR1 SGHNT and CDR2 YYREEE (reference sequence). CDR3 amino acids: CASSLDQGSSEKLFF. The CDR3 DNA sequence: TGTGCCAGCAGCCTAGACCAGGGAAGTTCGGAAAAACTGTTTTTT.

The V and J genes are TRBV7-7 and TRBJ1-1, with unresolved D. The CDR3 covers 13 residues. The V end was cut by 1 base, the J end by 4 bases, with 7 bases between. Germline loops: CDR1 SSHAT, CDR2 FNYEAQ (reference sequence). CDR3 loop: CASSLGAGTEAFF. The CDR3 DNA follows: TGTGCCAGCAGCTTAGGAGCGGGCACTGAAGCTTTCTTT.

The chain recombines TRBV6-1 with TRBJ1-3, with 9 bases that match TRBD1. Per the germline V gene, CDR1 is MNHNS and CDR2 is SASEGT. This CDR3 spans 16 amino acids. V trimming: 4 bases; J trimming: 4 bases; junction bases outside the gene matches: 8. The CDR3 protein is CASSADRGEQGNTIYF. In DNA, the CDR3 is TGTGCCAGCAGTGCGGACAGGGGAGAGCAAGGAAACACCATATATTTT.

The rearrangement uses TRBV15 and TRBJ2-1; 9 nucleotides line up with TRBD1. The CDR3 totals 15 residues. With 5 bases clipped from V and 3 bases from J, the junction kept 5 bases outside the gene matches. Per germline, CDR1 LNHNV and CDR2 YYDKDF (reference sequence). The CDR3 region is CATSPRDRDYNEQFF. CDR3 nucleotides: TGTGCCACCAGCCCCCGGGACAGGGACTACAATGAGCAGTTCTTC.

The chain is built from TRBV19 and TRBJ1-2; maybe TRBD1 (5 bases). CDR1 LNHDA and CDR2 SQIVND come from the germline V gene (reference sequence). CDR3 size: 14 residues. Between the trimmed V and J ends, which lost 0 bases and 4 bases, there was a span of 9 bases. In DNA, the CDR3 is TGTGCCAGTAGTATAGAAGCCAGGGTCTATGGCTACACCTTC. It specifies CASSIEARVYGYTF.

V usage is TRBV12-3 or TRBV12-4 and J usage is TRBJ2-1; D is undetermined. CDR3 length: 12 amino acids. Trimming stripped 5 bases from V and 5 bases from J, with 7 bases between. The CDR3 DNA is TGTGCCAGCAGTCTCCGGGACAATGAGCAGTTCTTC. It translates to CASSLRDNEQFF.

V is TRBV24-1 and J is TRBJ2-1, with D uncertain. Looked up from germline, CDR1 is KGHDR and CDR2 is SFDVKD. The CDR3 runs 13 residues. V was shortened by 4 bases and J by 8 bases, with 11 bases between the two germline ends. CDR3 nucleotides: TGTGCCACCAGTGAGCCGCCTACGGATGAGCAGTTCTTC. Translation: CATSEPPTDEQFF.

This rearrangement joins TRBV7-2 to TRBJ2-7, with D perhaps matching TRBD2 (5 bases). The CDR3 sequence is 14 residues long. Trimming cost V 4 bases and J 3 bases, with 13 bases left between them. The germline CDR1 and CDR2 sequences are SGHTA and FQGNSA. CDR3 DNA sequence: TGTGCCAGCAGCTCCTGGACGGGGAGCTACGAGCAGTACTTC. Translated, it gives CASSSWTGSYEQYF.

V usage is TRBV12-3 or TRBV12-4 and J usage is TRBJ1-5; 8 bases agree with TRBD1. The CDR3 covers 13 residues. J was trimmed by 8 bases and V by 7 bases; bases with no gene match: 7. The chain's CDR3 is CASKMTGAKPQHF. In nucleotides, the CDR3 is TGTGCCAGCAAAATGACAGGGGCCAAGCCCCAGCATTTT.

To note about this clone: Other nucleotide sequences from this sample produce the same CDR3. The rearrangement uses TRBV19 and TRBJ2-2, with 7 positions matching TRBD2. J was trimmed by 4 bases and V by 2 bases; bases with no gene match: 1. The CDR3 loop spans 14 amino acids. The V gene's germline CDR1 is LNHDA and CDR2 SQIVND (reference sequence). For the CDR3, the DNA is TGTGCCAGTAGTATATCGGGGGGCACCGGGGAGCTGTTTTTT. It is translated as CASSISGGTGELFF.

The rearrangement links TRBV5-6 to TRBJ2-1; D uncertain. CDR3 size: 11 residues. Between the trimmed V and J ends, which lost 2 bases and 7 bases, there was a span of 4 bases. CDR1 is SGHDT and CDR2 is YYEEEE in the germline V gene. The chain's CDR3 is CASSFSNEQFF. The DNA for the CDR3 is TGTGCCAGCAGCTTCTCGAATGAGCAGTTCTTC.

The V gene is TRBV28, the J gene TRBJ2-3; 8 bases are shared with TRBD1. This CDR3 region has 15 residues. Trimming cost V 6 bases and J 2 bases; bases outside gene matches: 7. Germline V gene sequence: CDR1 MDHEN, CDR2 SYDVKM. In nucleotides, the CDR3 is TGTGCCAGCAGCATGGGACAGGTGGTCACAGATACGCAGTATTTT. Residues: CASSMGQVVTDTQYF.

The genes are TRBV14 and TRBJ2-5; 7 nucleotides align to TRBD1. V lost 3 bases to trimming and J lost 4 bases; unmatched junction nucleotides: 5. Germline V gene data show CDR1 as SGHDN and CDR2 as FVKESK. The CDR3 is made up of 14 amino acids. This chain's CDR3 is CASSQRRGRETQYF. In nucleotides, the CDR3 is TGTGCCAGCAGCCAGCGAAGGGGGCGAGAGACCCAGTACTTC.

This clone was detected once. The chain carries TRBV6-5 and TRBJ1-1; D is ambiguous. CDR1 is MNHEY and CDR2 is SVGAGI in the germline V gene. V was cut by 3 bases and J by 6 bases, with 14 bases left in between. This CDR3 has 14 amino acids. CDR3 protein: CASSYRQVIAEAFF. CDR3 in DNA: TGTGCCAGCAGTTATAGGCAGGTAATCGCTGAAGCTTTCTTT.

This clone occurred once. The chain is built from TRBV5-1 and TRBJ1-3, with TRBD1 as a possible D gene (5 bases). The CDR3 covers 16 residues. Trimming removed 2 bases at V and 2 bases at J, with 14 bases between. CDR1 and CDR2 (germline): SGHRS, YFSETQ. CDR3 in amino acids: CASSLGGAQTGNTIYF. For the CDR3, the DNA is TGCGCCAGCAGCTTAGGTGGGGCGCAAACTGGAAACACCATATATTTT. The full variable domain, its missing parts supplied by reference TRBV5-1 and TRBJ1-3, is KAGVTQTPRYLIKTRGQQVTLSCSPISGHRSVSWYQQTPGQGLQFLFEYFSETQRNKGNFPGRFSGRQFSNSRSEMNVSTLELGDSALYLCASSLGGAQTGNTIYFGEGSWLTVV.

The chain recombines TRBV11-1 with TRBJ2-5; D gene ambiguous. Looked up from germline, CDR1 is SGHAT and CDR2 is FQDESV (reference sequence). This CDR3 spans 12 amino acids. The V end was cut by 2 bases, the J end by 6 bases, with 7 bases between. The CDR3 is CASSLRSKTQYF. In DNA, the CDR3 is TGTGCCAGCAGCTTACGGTCGAAGACCCAGTACTTC.

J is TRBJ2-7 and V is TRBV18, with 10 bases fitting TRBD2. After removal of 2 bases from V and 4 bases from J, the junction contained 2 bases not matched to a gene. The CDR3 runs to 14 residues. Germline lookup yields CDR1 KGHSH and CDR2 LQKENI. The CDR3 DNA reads TGTGCCAGCTCACCAGCTAGCGGGGGATACGAGCAGTACTTC. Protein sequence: CASSPASGGYEQYF.

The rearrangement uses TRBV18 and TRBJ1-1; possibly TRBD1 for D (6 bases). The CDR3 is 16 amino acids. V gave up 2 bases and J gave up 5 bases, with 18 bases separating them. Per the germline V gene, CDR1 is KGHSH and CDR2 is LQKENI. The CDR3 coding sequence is TGTGCCAGCTCACCAAATGCGGGGGCCGAGGGTACTGAAGCTTTCTTT. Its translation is CASSPNAGAEGTEAFF.

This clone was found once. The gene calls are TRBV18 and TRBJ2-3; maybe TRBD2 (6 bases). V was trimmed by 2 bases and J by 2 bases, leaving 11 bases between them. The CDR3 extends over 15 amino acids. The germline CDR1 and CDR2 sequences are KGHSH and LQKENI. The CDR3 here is CASSPGGEITDTQYF. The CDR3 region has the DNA TGTGCCAGCTCACCAGGCGGGGAGATCACAGATACGCAGTATTTT.

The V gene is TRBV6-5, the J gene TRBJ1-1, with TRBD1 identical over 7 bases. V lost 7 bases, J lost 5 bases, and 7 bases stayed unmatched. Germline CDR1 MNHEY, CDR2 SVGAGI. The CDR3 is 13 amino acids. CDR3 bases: TGTGCCAGCAACAACAGGGGAAGGACTGAAGCTTTCTTT. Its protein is CASNNRGRTEAFF.

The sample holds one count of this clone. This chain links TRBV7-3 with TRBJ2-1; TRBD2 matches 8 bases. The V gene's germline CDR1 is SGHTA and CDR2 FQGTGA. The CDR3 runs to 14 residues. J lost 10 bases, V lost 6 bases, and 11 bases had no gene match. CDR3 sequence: CASRLGLGGSEQFF. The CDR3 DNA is TGTGCCAGCAGGTTGGGACTAGGGGGGAGCGAGCAGTTCTTC. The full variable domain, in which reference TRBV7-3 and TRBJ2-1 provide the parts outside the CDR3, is GAGVSQTPSNKVTEKGKYVELRCDPISGHTALYWYRQSLGQGPEFLIYFQGTGAADDSGLPNDRFFAVRPEGSVSTLKIQRTERGDSAVYLCASRLGLGGSEQFFGPGTRLTVL.

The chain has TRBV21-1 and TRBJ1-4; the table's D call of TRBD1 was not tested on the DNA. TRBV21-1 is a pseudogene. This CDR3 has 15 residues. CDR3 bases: TGTGCCAGCAGCAATGGAACAGGGGGCGAGGAAAAACTGTTTTTT. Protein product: CASSNGTGGEEKLFF.

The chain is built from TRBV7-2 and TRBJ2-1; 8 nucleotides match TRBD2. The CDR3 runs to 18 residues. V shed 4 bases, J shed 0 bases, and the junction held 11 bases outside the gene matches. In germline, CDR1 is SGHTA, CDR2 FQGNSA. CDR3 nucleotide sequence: TGTGCCAGCAGCTCACCCCGTCGGGGGGGGGCCTCCTACAATGAGCAGTTCTTC. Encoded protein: CASSSPRRGGASYNEQFF.

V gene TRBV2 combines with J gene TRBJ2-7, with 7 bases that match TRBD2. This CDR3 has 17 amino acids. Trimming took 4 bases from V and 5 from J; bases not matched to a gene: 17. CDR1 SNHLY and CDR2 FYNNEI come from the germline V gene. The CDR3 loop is CASSGRHGLADGNEQYV. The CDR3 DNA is TGTGCCAGCAGTGGCCGGCACGGGCTAGCGGATGGGAACGAGCAGTACGTC.

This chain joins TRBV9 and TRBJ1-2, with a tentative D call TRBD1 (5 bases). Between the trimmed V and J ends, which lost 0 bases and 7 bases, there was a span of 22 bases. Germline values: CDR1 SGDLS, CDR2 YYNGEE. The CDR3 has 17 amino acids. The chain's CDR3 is CASSVGPTPGEKSGYTF. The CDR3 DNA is TGTGCCAGCAGCGTAGGGCCCACTCCGGGGGAGAAGAGTGGCTACACCTTC.

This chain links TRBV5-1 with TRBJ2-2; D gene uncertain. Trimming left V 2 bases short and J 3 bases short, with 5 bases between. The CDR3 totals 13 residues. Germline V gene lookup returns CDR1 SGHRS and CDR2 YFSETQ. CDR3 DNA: TGCGCCAGCAGCTTCTATTACACCGGGGAGCTGTTTTTT. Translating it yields CASSFYYTGELFF.

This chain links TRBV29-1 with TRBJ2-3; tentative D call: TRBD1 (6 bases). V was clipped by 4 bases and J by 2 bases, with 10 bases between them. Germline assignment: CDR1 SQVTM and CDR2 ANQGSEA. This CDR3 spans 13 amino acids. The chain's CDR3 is CSVATGPTDTQYF. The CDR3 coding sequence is TGCAGCGTTGCCACAGGGCCCACAGATACGCAGTATTTT.

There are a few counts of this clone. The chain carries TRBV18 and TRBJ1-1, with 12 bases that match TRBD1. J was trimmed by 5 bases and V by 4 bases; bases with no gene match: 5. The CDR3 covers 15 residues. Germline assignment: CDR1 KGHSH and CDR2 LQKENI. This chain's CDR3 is CASSRGQGAITEAFF. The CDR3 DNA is TGTGCCAGCTCACGGGGACAGGGGGCGATTACTGAAGCTTTCTTT.